This TCR beta chain appears in the sequencing data of a study of T-cell reconstitution after alpha-beta-depleted transplantation in children. Only a few counts were recorded for this clonotype. The junction differs from germline at one of its ends, possibly a read error. Unique molecular identifiers were incorporated when the TCRbeta library was constructed. A single record per CDR3 protein comes from TCRdb applying MiXCR to the PCR reads. This table holds hundreds of thousands of distinct CDR3 sequences, 15% to 20% found once. This CDR3 spans 15 amino acids. Germline CDR1 is SNHLY and CDR2 is FYNNEI.

The sequencing here drew on PBMCs, mostly from graft donor cells, taken 360 days after TCRalphabeta/CD19-depleted stem cell transplant. The V call is TRBV2, the J call TRBJ2-3; D gene uncertain. The source of this sequence is a male patient aged 10-17 years who had a stem cell transplant for acute lymphoblastic leukemia, so the T cells may come from the graft donor. The CDR3 loop reads CASSEEERATDTQYF. The CDR3 nucleotides read TGTGCCAGCAGCGAAGAAGAGAGAGCAACAGATACGCAGTATTTT.